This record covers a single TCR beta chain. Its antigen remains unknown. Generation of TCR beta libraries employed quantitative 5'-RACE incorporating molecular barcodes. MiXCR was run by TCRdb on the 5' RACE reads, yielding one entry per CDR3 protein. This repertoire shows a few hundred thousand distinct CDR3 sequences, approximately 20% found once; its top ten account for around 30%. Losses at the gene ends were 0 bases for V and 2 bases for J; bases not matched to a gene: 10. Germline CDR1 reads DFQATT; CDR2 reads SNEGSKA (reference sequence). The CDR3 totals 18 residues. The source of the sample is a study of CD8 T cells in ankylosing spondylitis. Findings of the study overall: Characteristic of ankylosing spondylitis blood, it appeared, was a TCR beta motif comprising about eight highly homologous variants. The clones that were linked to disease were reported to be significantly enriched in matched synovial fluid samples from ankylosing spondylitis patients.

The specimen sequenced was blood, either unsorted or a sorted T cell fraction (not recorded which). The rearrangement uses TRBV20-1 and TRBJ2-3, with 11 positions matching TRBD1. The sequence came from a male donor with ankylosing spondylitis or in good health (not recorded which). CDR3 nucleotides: TGCAGTGCTAGAGATCGGGACAGGGGGACGGAGCACACAGATACGCAGTATTTT. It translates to CSARDRDRGTEHTDTQYF.